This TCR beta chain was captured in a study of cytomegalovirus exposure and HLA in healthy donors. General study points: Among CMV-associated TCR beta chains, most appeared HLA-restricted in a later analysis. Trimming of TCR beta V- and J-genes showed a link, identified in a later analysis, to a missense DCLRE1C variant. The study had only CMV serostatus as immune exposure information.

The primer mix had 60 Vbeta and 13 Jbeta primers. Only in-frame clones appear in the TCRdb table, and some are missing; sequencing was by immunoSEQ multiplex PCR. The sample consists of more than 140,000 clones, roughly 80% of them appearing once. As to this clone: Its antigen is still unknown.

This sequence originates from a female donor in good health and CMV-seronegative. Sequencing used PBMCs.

CDR3 loop: CASSTGTSGGKFSYEQYF. The DNA of the CDR3 is TGTGCCAGCAGCACTGGGACTAGCGGGGGTAAATTCTCCTACGAGCAGTACTTC. This chain uses TRBV7-9 with TRBJ2-7; 14 nucleotides align to TRBD2. The CDR3 loop spans 18 amino acids. V shed 5 bases and J 0 bases; nucleotides not matched to a gene: 9. Germline V gene sequence: CDR1 SEHNR, CDR2 FQNEAQ (reference sequence). Supplemented by reference TRBV7-9 and TRBJ2-7, the full variable domain reads DTGVSQNPRHKITKRGQNVTFRCDPISEHNRLYWYRQTLGQGPEFLTYFQNEAQLEKSRLLSDRFSAERPKGSFSTLEIQRTEQGDSAMYLCASSTGTSGGKFSYEQYFGPGTRLTVT.